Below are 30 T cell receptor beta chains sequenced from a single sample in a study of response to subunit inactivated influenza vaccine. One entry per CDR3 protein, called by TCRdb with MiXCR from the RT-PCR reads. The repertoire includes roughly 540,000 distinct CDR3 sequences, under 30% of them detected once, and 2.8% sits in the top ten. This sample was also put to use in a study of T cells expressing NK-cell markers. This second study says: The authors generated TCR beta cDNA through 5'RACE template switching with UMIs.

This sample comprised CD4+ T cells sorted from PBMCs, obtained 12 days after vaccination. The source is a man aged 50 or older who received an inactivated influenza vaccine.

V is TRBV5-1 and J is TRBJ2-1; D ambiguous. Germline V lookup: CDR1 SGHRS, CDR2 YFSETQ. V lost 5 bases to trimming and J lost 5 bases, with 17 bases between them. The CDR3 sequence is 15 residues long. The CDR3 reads CASRFDVGQHNEQFF. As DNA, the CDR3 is TGCGCCAGCAGATTCGACGTAGGGCAGCACAATGAGCAGTTCTTC.

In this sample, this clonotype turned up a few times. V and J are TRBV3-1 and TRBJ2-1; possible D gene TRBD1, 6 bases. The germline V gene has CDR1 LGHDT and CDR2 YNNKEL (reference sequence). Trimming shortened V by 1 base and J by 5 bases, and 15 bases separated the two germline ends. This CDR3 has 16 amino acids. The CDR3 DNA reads TGTGCCAGCAGCCAAGTGGGCAGGGGCCCGCACAATGAGCAGTTCTTC. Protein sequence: CASSQVGRGPHNEQFF.

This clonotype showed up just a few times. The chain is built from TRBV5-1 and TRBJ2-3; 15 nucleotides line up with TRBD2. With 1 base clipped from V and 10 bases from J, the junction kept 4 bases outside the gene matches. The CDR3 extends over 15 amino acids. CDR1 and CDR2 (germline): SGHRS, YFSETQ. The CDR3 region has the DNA TGCGCCAGCAGCTTGCGGACTAGCGGGGGGGTTGCGCAGTATTTT. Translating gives CASSLRTSGGVAQYF.

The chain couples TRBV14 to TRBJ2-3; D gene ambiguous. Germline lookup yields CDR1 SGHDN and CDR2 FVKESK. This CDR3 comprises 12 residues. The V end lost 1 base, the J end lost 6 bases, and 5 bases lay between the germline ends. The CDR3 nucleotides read TGTGCCAGCAGCCAAGGATGGGATACGCAGTATTTT. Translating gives CASSQGWDTQYF.

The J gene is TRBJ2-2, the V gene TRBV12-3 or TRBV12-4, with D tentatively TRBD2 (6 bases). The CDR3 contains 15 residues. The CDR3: CAGSPRGTNTGELFF. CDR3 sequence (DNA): TGTGCGGGCTCACCTCGGGGGACGAACACCGGGGAGCTGTTTTTT.

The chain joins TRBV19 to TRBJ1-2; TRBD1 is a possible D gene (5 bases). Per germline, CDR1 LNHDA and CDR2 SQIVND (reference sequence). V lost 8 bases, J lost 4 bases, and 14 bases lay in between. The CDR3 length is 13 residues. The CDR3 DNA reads TGTGCCAGTGGGGACGGCGGGGCCTATGGCTACACCTTC. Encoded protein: CASGDGGAYGYTF.

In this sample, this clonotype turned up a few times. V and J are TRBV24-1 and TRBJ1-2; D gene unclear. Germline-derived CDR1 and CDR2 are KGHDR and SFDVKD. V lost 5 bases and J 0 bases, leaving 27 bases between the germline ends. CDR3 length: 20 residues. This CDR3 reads CATSGSSGERETRSNYGYTF. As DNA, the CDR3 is TGTGCCACCAGTGGTTCTTCCGGAGAAAGGGAGACGAGGTCTAACTATGGCTACACCTTC.

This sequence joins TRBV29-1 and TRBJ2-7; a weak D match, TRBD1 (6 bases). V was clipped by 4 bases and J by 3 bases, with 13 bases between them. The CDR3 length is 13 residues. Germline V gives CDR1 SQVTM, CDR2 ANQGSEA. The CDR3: CSVGLGQNYEQYF. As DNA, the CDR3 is TGCAGCGTTGGTTTAGGACAGAACTACGAGCAGTACTTC.

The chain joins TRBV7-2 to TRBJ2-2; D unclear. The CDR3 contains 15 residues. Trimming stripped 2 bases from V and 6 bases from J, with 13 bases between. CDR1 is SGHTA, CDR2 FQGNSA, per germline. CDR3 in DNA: TGTGCCAGCAGCTTAAAGTCCGGCGGACCCGGGGAGCTGTTTTTT. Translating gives CASSLKSGGPGELFF.

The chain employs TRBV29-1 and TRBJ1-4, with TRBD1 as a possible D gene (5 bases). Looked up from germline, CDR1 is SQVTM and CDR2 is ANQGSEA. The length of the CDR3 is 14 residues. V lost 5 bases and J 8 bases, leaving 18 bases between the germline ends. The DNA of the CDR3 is TGCAGCGTTAGTGGCAGGGCATCGGGGGAAAAACTGTTTTTT. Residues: CSVSGRASGEKLFF.

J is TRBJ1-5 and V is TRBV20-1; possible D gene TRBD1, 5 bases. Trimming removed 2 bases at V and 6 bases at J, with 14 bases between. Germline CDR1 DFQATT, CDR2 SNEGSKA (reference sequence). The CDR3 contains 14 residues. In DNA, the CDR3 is TGCAGTGCTAGATCCCAGGGTGATGTTCAGCCCCAGCATTTT. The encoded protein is CSARSQGDVQPQHF.

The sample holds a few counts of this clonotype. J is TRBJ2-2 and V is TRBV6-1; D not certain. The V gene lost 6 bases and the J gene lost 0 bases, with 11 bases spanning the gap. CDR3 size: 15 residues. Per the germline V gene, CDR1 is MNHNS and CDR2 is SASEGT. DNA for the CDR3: TGTGCCAGCAGCAAAACAGAGGCGAACACCGGGGAGCTGTTTTTT. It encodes CASSKTEANTGELFF.

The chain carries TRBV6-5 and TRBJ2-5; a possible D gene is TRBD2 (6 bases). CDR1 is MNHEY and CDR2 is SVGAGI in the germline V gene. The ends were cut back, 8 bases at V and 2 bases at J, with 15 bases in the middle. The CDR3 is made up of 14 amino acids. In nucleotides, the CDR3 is TGTGCCAGCGGGTTTCGGGGGTTGCAAGAGACCCAGTACTTC. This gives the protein CASGFRGLQETQYF.

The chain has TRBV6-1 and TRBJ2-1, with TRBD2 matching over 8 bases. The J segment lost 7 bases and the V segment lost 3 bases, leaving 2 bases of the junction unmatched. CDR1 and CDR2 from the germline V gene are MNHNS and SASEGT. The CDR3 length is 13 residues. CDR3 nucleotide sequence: TGTGCCAGCAGTGAGGTAGCGGGGAATGAGCAGTTCTTC. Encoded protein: CASSEVAGNEQFF.

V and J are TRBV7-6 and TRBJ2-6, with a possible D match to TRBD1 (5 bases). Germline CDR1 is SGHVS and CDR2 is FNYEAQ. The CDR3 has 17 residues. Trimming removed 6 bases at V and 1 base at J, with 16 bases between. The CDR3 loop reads CASRSTRGPSGANVLTF. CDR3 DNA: TGTGCCAGCAGGTCTACAAGGGGCCCTTCTGGGGCCAACGTCCTGACTTTC.

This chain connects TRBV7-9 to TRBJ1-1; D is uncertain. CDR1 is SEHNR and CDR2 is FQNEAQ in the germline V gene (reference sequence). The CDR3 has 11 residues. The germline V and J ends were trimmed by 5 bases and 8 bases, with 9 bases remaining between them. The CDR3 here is CASSADQEAFF. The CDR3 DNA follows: TGTGCCAGCAGCGCCGATCAGGAAGCTTTCTTT.

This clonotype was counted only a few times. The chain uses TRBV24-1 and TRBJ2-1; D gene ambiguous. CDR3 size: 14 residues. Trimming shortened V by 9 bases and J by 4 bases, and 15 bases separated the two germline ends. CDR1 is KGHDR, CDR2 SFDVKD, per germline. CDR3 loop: CATGRGGKYNEQFF. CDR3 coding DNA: TGTGCCACCGGCCGCGGTGGTAAATACAATGAGCAGTTCTTC.

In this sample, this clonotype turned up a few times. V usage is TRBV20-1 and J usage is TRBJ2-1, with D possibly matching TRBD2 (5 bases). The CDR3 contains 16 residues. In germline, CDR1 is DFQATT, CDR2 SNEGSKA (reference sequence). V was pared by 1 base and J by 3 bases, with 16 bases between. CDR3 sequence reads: CSARVKGLALYNEQFF. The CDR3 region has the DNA TGCAGTGCTAGAGTTAAAGGCCTAGCCCTCTACAATGAGCAGTTCTTC.

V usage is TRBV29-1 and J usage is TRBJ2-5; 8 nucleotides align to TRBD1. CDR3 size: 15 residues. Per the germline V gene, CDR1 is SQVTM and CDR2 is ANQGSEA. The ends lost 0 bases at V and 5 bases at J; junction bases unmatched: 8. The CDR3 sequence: CSVEDLMSGGETQYF. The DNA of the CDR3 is TGCAGCGTTGAAGATCTTATGTCAGGGGGCGAGACCCAGTACTTC. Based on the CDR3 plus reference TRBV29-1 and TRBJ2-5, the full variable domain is SAVISQKPSRDICQRGTSLTIQCQVDSQVTMMFWYRQQPGQSLTLIATANQGSEATYESGFVIDKFPISRPNLTFSTLTVSNMSPEDSSIYLCSVEDLMSGGETQYFGPGTRLLVL.

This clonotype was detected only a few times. CDR3 residues: CAISESIGTSGRYEQYF. The CDR3 region has the DNA TGTGCCATCAGTGAGTCGATAGGGACTAGCGGGAGGTACGAGCAGTACTTC. This rearrangement joins TRBV10-3 to TRBJ2-7, with 15 bases identical to TRBD2. Germline lookup yields CDR1 ENHRY and CDR2 SYGVKD. V lost 0 bases and J lost 4; bases outside the gene matches: 4. The CDR3 is 17 amino acids.

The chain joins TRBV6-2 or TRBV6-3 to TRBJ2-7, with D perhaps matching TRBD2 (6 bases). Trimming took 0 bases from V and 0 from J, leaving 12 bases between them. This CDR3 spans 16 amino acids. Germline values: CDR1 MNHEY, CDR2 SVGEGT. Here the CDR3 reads CASSYSRDWSSYEQYF. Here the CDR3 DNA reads TGTGCCAGCAGTTACTCGAGGGACTGGAGCTCCTACGAGCAGTACTTC.

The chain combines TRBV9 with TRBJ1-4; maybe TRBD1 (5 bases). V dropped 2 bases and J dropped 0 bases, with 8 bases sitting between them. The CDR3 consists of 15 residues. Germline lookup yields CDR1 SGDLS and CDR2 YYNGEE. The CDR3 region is CASSVTGATNEKLFF. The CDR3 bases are TGTGCCAGCAGCGTCACAGGTGCAACTAATGAAAAACTGTTTTTT.

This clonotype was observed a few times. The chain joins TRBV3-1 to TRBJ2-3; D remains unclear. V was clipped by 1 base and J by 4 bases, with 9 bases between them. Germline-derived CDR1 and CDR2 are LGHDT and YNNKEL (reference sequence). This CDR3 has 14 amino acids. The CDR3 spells CASSQGTTADTQYF. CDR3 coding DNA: TGTGCCAGCAGCCAAGGTACTACGGCAGATACGCAGTATTTT.

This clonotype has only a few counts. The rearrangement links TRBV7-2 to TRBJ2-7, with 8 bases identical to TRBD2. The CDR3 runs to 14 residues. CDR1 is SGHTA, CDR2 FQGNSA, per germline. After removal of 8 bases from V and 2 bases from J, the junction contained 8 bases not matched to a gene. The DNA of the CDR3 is TGTGCCAGCCGGGAGACTAGCGTTACCTACGAGCAGTACTTC. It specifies CASRETSVTYEQYF.

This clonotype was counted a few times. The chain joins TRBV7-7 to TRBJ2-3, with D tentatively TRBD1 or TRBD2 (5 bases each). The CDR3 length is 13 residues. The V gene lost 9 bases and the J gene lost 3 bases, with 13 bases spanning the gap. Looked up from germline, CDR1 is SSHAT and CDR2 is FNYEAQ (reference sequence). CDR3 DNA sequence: TGTGCCAGTTCGAGGGGCTGGACAGATACGCAGTATTTT. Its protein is CASSRGWTDTQYF.

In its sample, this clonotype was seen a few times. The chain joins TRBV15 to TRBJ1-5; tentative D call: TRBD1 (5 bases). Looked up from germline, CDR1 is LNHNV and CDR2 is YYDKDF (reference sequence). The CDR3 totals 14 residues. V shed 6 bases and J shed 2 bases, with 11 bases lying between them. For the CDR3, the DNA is TGTGCCACCAGTATTGGGGGGGGCAATCAGCCCCAGCATTTT. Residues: CATSIGGGNQPQHF. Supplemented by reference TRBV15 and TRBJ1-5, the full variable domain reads DAMVIQNPRYQVTQFGKPVTLSCSQTLNHNVMYWYQQKSSQAPKLLFHYYDKDFNNEADTPDNFQSRRPNTSFCFLDIRSPGLGDTAMYLCATSIGGGNQPQHFGDGTRLSIL.

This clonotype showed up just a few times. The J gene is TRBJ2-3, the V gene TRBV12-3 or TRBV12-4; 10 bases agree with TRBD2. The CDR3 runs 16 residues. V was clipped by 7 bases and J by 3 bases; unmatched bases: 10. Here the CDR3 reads CASTRPGLAATDTQYF. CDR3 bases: TGTGCCAGCACCCGACCCGGACTAGCGGCTACAGATACGCAGTATTTT.

The CDR3 region is CASNILNTGELFF. CDR3 DNA: TGTGCCAGCAACATACTAAACACCGGGGAGCTGTTTTTT. V usage is TRBV12-3 or TRBV12-4 and J usage is TRBJ2-2; no clear D gene. The CDR3 loop spans 13 amino acids. V lost 7 bases and J 2 bases, leaving 8 bases between the germline ends.

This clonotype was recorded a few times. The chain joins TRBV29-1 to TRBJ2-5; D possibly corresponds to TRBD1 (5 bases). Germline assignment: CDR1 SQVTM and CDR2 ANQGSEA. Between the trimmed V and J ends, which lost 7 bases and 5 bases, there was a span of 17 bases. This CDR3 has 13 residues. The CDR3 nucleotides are TGCAGCGCTCTTAGAAGGGGTCGGGAGACCCAGTACTTC. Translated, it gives CSALRRGRETQYF.

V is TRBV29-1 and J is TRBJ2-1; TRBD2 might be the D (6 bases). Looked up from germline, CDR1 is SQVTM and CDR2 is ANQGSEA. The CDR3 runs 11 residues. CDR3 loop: CGGSSYNEQFF. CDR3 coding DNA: TGCGGGGGGAGCTCCTACAATGAGCAGTTCTTC.